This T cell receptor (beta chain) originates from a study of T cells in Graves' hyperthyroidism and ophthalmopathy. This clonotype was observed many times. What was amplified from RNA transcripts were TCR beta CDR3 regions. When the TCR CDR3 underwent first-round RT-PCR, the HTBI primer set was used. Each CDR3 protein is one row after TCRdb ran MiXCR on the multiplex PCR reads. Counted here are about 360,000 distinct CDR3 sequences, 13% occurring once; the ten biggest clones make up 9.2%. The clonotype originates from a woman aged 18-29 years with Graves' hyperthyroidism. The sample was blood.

In nucleotides, the CDR3 is TGTGCCTGGAATTTCGGCAGGAGAAGCACAGATACGCAGTATTTT. It specifies CAWNFGRRSTDTQYF. The chain uses TRBV30 and TRBJ2-3; no definite D call. This CDR3 spans 15 amino acids. Germline V CDR1 and CDR2: GTSNPN, SVGIG (reference sequence). The V end was cut by 4 bases, the J end by 0 bases, with 14 bases between.